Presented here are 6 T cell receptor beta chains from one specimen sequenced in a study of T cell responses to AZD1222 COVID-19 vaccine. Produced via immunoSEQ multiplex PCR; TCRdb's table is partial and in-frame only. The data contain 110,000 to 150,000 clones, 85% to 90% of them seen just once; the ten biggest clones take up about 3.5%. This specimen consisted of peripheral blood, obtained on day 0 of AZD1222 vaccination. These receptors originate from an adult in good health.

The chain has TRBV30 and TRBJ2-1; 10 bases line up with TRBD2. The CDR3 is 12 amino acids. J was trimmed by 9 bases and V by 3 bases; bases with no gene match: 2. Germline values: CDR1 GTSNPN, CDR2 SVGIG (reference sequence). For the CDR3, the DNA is TGTGCCTGGAGGTTAGCGGGAGGTGAGCAGTTCTTC. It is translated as CAWRLAGGEQFF.

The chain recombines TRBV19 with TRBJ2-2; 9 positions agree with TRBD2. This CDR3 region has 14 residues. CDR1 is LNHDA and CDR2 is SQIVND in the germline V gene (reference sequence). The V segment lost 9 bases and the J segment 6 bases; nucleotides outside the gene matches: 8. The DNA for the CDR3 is TGTGCCAGCGGGGGGCTAGCGGGGCCCGGGGAGCTGTTTTTT. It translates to CASGGLAGPGELFF.

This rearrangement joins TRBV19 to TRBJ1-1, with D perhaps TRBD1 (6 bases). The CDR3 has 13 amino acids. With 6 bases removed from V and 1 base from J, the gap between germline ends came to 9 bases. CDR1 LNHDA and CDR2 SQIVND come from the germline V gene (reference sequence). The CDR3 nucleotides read TGTGCCAGTAGCCGGACAGAGAACACTGAAGCTTTCTTT. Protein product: CASSRTENTEAFF. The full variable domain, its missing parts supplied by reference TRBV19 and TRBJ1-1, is DGGITQSPKYLFRKEGQNVTLSCEQNLNHDAMYWYRQDPGQGLRLIYYSQIVNDFQKGDIAEGYSVSREKKESFPLTVTSAQKNPTAFYLCASSRTENTEAFFGQGTRLTVV.

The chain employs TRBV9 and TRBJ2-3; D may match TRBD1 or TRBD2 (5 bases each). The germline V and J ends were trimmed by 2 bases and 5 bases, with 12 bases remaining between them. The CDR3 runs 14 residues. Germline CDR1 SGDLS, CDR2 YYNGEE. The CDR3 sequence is CASSVLGTGDTQYF. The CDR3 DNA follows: TGTGCCAGCAGCGTCCTCGGGACCGGAGATACGCAGTATTTT.

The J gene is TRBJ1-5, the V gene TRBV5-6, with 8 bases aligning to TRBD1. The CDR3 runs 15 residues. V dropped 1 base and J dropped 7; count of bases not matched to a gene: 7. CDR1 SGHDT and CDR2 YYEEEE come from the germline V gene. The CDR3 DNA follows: TGTGCCAGCAGCTTGAAACAGGGGGTAGGACAGCCCCAGCATTTT. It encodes CASSLKQGVGQPQHF. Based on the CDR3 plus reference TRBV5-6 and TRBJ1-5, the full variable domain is DAGVTQSPTHLIKTRGQQVTLRCSPKSGHDTVSWYQQALGQGPQFIFQYYEEEERQRGNFPDRFSGHQFPNYSSELNVNALLLGDSALYLCASSLKQGVGQPQHFGDGTRLSIL.

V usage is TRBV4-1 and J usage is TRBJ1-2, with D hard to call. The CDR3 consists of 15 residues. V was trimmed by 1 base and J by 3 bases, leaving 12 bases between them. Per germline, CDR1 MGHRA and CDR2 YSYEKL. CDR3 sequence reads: CASSQVPGRDYGYTF. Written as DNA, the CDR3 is TGCGCCAGCAGCCAAGTGCCAGGAAGGGACTATGGCTACACCTTC.